This section outlines one T cell receptor beta chain sequence together with its context. This sample also contains other DNA sequences that code for the same CDR3. This sample is drawn from a study of cytomegalovirus exposure and HLA in healthy donors. The CDR3 loop spans 14 amino acids. The ends lost 5 bases at V and 4 bases at J; junction bases unmatched: 5. The germline gives CDR1 MDHEN, CDR2 SYDVKM. PCR used 60 Vbeta primers and 13 Jbeta primers. TCRdb keeps only in-frame clones here, not all; method: immunoSEQ multiplex PCR. Its table lists some 200,000 clones. This chain uses TRBV28 with TRBJ1-5, with TRBD1 matching 7 bases. The sequence was obtained from a girl aged 2-9 years in good health and CMV-seropositive. Sequenced material: PBMCs. CDR3 sequence: CASSPTGRNQPQHF. The CDR3 DNA sequence: TGTGCCAGCAGTCCGACAGGGAGGAATCAGCCCCAGCATTTT.